The 24 T cell receptor beta chains in this list originate from one sample, sequenced in a study of blood T cell repertoires in COVID-19. Using immunoSEQ multiplex PCR, the repertoire was profiled, and TCRdb retains in-frame clones only, with some absent. The sample shows 150,000 to 200,000 clones, roughly 84% of them seen only once. The sequenced material came from peripheral blood. The receptors here all came from a man between 65 and 85 years old with active or convalescent COVID-19.

The rearrangement joins TRBV19 to TRBJ2-7, with TRBD2 matching over 8 bases. V was clipped by 5 bases and J by 2 bases; unmatched bases: 5. Germline V gives CDR1 LNHDA, CDR2 SQIVND (reference sequence). This CDR3 has 14 residues. The CDR3 loop is CASSPLAGPYEQYF. The CDR3 nucleotides read TGTGCCAGTAGTCCTTTAGCGGGGCCCTACGAGCAGTACTTC.

This chain connects TRBV18 to TRBJ1-3, with D perhaps TRBD1 (6 bases). Germline lookup yields CDR1 KGHSH and CDR2 LQKENI. The CDR3 loop spans 14 amino acids. Between the trimmed V and J ends, which lost 5 bases and 4 bases, there was a span of 12 bases. This CDR3 reads CASSKTGNGNTIYF. Here the CDR3 DNA reads TGTGCCAGCTCAAAAACAGGGAACGGAAACACCATATATTTT.

The chain combines TRBV7-6 with TRBJ1-6, with TRBD1 as a possible D gene (5 bases). The germline gives CDR1 SGHVS, CDR2 FNYEAQ. The CDR3 is 13 residues long. The V end lost 5 bases, the J end lost 8 bases, and 10 bases lay between the germline ends. The CDR3 region has the DNA TGTGCCAGCAGCCCATCCAGGGATTCACCCCTCCACTTT. Amino acid sequence: CASSPSRDSPLHF.

The chain couples TRBV19 to TRBJ1-3; possibly TRBD1 for D (5 bases). CDR1 LNHDA and CDR2 SQIVND come from the germline V gene (reference sequence). The CDR3 contains 15 residues. Trimming cost V 7 bases and J 1 base, with 14 bases left between them. In DNA, the CDR3 is TGTGCCAGTACCGCCCCTGGGGGGTCTGGAAACACCATATATTTT. Its protein product is CASTAPGGSGNTIYF.

Comment on this clone: Distinct nucleotide sequences in the sample also encode this CDR3. The gene calls are TRBV4-1 and TRBJ1-1, with D hard to call. V was cut by 1 base and J by 0 bases, with 9 bases left in between. The CDR3 is 15 amino acids. The V gene's germline CDR1 is MGHRA and CDR2 YSYEKL. The CDR3 DNA reads TGCGCCAGCAGCCAAGGGGGAGGGTTGAACACTGAAGCTTTCTTT. Residues: CASSQGGGLNTEAFF.

The rearrangement uses TRBV7-9 and TRBJ2-1; perhaps TRBD1 as D (6 bases). Germline-derived CDR1 and CDR2 are SEHNR and FQNEAQ (reference sequence). The CDR3 sequence is 15 residues long. Trimming cost V 5 bases and J 3 bases, with 14 bases left between them. In DNA form, the CDR3 reads TGTGCCAGCAGCCCACAGGGTCTTGGCTACAATGAGCAGTTCTTC. Encoded protein: CASSPQGLGYNEQFF.

The rearrangement joins TRBV9 to TRBJ2-5; D is perhaps TRBD1 (5 bases). The CDR3 runs to 14 residues. Trimming pared 8 bases from V and 6 bases from J, leaving 20 bases between. From germline, CDR1 is SGDLS and CDR2 YYNGEE. The CDR3 loop is CASLAATVRQTQYF. The CDR3 DNA follows: TGTGCCAGTCTCGCTGCGACAGTCCGACAGACCCAGTACTTC.

The chain combines TRBV19 with TRBJ2-1, with 11 bases identical to TRBD2. Germline CDR1 reads LNHDA; CDR2 reads SQIVND (reference sequence). The CDR3 is 15 amino acids. V shed 8 bases, J shed 6 bases, and the junction held 9 bases outside the gene matches. In DNA form, the CDR3 reads TGTGCCAGTGCTAGCGGGAGGTCTAAACGCAATGAGCAGTTCTTC. This encodes CASASGRSKRNEQFF.

The chain combines TRBV15 with TRBJ1-6, with D tentatively TRBD1 (6 bases). V was trimmed by 7 bases and J by 0 bases, leaving 13 bases between them. The CDR3 is 16 amino acids. The germline V gene has CDR1 LNHNV and CDR2 YYDKDF (reference sequence). The CDR3 loop reads CATNQQGSSYNSPLHF. The CDR3 DNA sequence: TGTGCCACCAACCAACAGGGCAGCTCCTATAATTCACCCCTCCACTTT.

The chain couples TRBV5-1 to TRBJ2-3; 8 bases agree with TRBD2. The ends lost 0 bases at V and 5 bases at J; junction bases unmatched: 5. The CDR3 contains 15 residues. In germline, CDR1 is SGHRS, CDR2 YFSETQ. This CDR3 reads CASSLGRGVGDTQYF. DNA for the CDR3: TGCGCCAGCAGCTTGGGGCGGGGGGTCGGAGATACGCAGTATTTT. Looking up the rest from reference TRBV5-1 and TRBJ2-3 gives the full variable domain: KAGVTQTPRYLIKTRGQQVTLSCSPISGHRSVSWYQQTPGQGLQFLFEYFSETQRNKGNFPGRFSGRQFSNSRSEMNVSTLELGDSALYLCASSLGRGVGDTQYFGPGTRLTVL.

The rearrangement links TRBV7-2 to TRBJ2-7; a weak D match, TRBD1 (5 bases). CDR3 length: 14 residues. V was trimmed by 1 base and J by 7 bases, leaving 14 bases between them. Germline V gene data show CDR1 as SGHTA and CDR2 as FQGNSA. The CDR3 DNA follows: TGTGCCAGCAGCTTAGTTGTAGGGGTTAAGGAGCAGTACTTC. This codes for CASSLVVGVKEQYF.

The CDR3 DNA reads as TGTGCCAGCAGCTCCACGGGACAGCTGAATCAGCCCCAGCATTTT. Residues: CASSSTGQLNQPQHF. The chain uses TRBV9 and TRBJ1-5, with 7 bases that match TRBD1. CDR1 SGDLS and CDR2 YYNGEE come from the germline V gene. This CDR3 is 15 amino acids long. With V trimmed by 4 bases and J by 4 bases, 8 bases remained unmatched.

This chain uses TRBV27 with TRBJ1-1, with 8 bases aligning to TRBD1. Trimming took 5 bases from V and 0 from J; bases not matched to a gene: 11. This CDR3 has 17 residues. CDR1 and CDR2 from the germline V gene are MNHEY and SMNVEV (reference sequence). CDR3 in amino acids: CASSKRQGPSMNTEAFF. In nucleotides, the CDR3 is TGTGCCAGCAGTAAACGACAGGGGCCATCTATGAACACTGAAGCTTTCTTT.

V usage is TRBV28 and J usage is TRBJ2-4, with 7 bases that match TRBD2. Germline V gene sequence: CDR1 MDHEN, CDR2 SYDVKM. The ends lost 6 bases at V and 6 bases at J; junction bases unmatched: 8. The CDR3 has 14 amino acids. This CDR3 is CASSQSGLVNIQYF. The CDR3 DNA reads as TGTGCCAGCAGCCAATCTGGACTAGTAAACATTCAGTACTTC. The full variable domain, completed using reference TRBV28 and TRBJ2-4, is DVKVTQSSRYLVKRTGEKVFLECVQDMDHENMFWYRQDPGLGLRLIYFSYDVKMKEKGDIPEGYSVSREKKERFSLILESASTNQTSMYLCASSQSGLVNIQYFGAGTRLSVL.

The rearrangement joins TRBV5-4 to TRBJ2-4; 8 bases match TRBD1. The germline V gene encodes CDR1 SGHNT and CDR2 YYREEE (reference sequence). Losses at the gene ends were 0 bases for V and 0 bases for J; bases not matched to a gene: 2. CDR3 length: 16 amino acids. The CDR3 region has the DNA TGTGCCAGCAGCTTGGGGGGACAGGTAGCCAAAAACATTCAGTACTTC. As protein: CASSLGGQVAKNIQYF.

The chain is built from TRBV11-3 and TRBJ1-1; D is unresolved. Deletions cut 2 bases from V and 1 base from J, with 5 bases between. CDR3 size: 13 residues. Germline V gives CDR1 SGHNT, CDR2 YENEEA. CDR3 DNA sequence: TGTGCCAGCAGCTTATACAGGAACACTGAAGCTTTCTTT. It translates to CASSLYRNTEAFF. The full variable domain, its missing parts supplied by reference TRBV11-3 and TRBJ1-1, is EAGVVQSPRYKIIEKKQPVAFWCNPISGHNTLYWYLQNLGQGPELLIRYENEEAVDDSQLPKDRFSAERLKGVDSTLKIQPAELGDSAVYLCASSLYRNTEAFFGQGTRLTVV.

The chain joins TRBV6-1 to TRBJ2-5; 10 bases align to TRBD1. Per germline, CDR1 MNHNS and CDR2 SASEGT. This CDR3 spans 15 amino acids. J lost 6 bases, V lost 3 bases, and 7 bases had no gene match. The CDR3: CASSEGQGRTKTQYF. The CDR3 DNA follows: TGTGCCAGCAGTGAGGGACAGGGGCGAACGAAGACCCAGTACTTC.

The chain links TRBV7-2 to TRBJ1-4, with TRBD1 identical over 7 bases. V was clipped by 5 bases and J by 8 bases; unmatched bases: 11. CDR1 and CDR2 (germline): SGHTA, FQGNSA. This CDR3 spans 15 amino acids. The CDR3 region has the DNA TGTGCCAGCAGCACCCAGACAGGGAAATACGAAAAACTGTTTTTT. Encoded protein: CASSTQTGKYEKLFF.

As for this clone: An end of the junction differs from the germline gene, which may be a read error. The chain carries TRBV4-1 and TRBJ2-1, with 12 bases matching TRBD2. Germline assignment: CDR1 MGHRA and CDR2 YSYEKL. The length of the CDR3 is 16 residues. The CDR3 coding sequence is TGCACCAGCAGCCAGTTCTGGACTAGCGGGACCGGTGAGCAGTTCTTC. Protein sequence: CTSSQFWTSGTGEQFF.

Remarks on this clone: The junction differs from germline at one of its ends, possibly a read error. The chain is built from TRBV20-1 and TRBJ2-7; D is possibly TRBD1 (5 bases). Germline CDR1 is DFQATT and CDR2 is SNEGSKA (reference sequence). The CDR3 is 11 amino acids. CDR3 DNA sequence: TGCAGTGCTATCCTACACAGGTCTGTGGACTTC. Protein: CSAILHRSVDF.

The V gene is TRBV15, the J gene TRBJ2-4, with unresolved D. V was cut by 1 base and J by 5 bases, with 9 bases left in between. In germline, CDR1 is LNHNV, CDR2 YYDKDF (reference sequence). CDR3 size: 14 residues. The CDR3 region has the DNA TGTGCCACCAGCAGAGTCCTACGAGAAAACATTCAGTACTTC. It is translated as CATSRVLRENIQYF.

V and J are TRBV9 and TRBJ1-1; perhaps TRBD1 as D (6 bases). V was clipped by 0 bases and J by 4 bases, with 19 bases between them. The CDR3 runs 17 residues. Germline values: CDR1 SGDLS, CDR2 YYNGEE. CDR3 in amino acids: CASSVERGEGGSTEAFF. The CDR3 nucleotides are TGTGCCAGCAGCGTAGAACGGGGGGAAGGGGGTAGCACTGAAGCTTTCTTT.

The chain links TRBV6-6 to TRBJ1-1; 7 bases agree with TRBD1. Germline V lookup: CDR1 MNHNY, CDR2 SVGAGI (reference sequence). The CDR3 runs 12 residues. The trim removed 6 bases at V and 7 bases at J, leaving 5 bases unmatched. The CDR3 is CASSPGQVEAFF. Written as DNA, the CDR3 is TGTGCCAGCAGCCCAGGACAGGTTGAAGCTTTCTTT.

The chain is built from TRBV28 and TRBJ2-7; the match to TRBD1 covers 8 bases. V shed 6 bases and J 4 bases; nucleotides not matched to a gene: 5. The germline gives CDR1 MDHEN, CDR2 SYDVKM. This CDR3 comprises 13 residues. CDR3 protein: CASRGQGPYEQYF. CDR3 nucleotide sequence: TGTGCCAGCAGAGGACAGGGTCCTTACGAGCAGTACTTC. The full variable domain, its missing parts supplied by reference TRBV28 and TRBJ2-7, is DVKVTQSSRYLVKRTGEKVFLECVQDMDHENMFWYRQDPGLGLRLIYFSYDVKMKEKGDIPEGYSVSREKKERFSLILESASTNQTSMYLCASRGQGPYEQYFGPGTRLTVT.